This T cell receptor beta chain was identified during a study of liver allograft versus peripheral blood T cells. Across the study: Repertoires of T cell receptors in transplanted livers were compared with recipients' peripheral blood repertoires.

V was clipped by 10 bases and J by 1 base; unmatched bases: 7. The germline V gene has CDR1 LNHDA and CDR2 SQIVND (reference sequence). The CDR3 totals 14 residues. This clonotype is categorized as large. TCRdb processed the reads anew with MiXCR; each CDR3 protein has one entry. The sample yields approximately 1,000 distinct CDR3 sequences, under 25% seen once. V usage is TRBV19 and J usage is TRBJ2-7, with 10 bases aligning to TRBD2. The receptor was derived from a human patient who had a liver transplant. Some T cells may originate from the graft donor. The CDR3 nucleotides are TGTGCCACTTCTAGCGGGGGCGAGTCCTACGAGCAGTACTTC. Its protein product is CATSSGGESYEQYF.